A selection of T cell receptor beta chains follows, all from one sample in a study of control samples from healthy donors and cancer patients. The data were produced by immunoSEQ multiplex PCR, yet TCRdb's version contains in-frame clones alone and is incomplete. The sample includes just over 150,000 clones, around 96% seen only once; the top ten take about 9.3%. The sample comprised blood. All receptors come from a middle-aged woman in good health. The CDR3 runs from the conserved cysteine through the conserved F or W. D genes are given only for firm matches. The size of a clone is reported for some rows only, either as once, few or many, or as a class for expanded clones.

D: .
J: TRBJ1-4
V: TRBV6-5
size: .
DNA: TGTGCCAGCAGTTACTCGTCTGGGGGTACTCATGAAAAACTGTTTTTT
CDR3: CASSYSSGGTHEKLFF

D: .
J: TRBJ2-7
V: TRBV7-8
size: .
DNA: TGTGCCAGCAACTCTATCCATACCGGGAAGTCCTACGAGCAGTACTTC
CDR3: CASNSIHTGKSYEQYF

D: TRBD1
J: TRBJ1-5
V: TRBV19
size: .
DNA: TGTGCCAGTAGTATAGGGGACAGACTTTATCAGCCCCAGCATTTT
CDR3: CASSIGDRLYQPQHF

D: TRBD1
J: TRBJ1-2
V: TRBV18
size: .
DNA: TGTGCCAGCTCACCAGGGGACAGGGGTGGAGATGGCTACACCTTC
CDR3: CASSPGDRGGDGYTF

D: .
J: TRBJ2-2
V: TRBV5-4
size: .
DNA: TGTGCCAGCAGCTTGGGGATTGGGGGAAACACCGGGGAGCTGTTTTTT
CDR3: CASSLGIGGNTGELFF

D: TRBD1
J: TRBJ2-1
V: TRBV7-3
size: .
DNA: TGTGCCAGCAGCTCCAACAGGGGGCTCCACAATGAGCAGTTCTTC
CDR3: CASSSNRGLHNEQFF

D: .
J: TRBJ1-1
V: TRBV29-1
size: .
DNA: TGCAGCTCCATGGAATGGACGGTTTTGGGCACTGAAGCTTTCTTT
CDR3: CSSMEWTVLGTEAFF

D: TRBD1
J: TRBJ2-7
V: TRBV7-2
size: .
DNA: TGTGCCAGCAGCCCCCCACAGGGGCCCTACGAGCAGTACTTC
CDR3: CASSPPQGPYEQYF

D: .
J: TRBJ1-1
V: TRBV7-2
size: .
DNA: TGTGCCAGCAGCGTCCGGGATTCCTGGGCTGAAGCTTTCTTT
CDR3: CASSVRDSWAEAFF

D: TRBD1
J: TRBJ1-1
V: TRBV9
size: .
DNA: TGTGCCAGCAGCTTCAAGGACAGGGGTTTTAACGAAGCTTTCTTT
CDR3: CASSFKDRGFNEAFF

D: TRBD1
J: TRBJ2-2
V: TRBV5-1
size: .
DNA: TGCGCCAGCAGCTTGAGTGGGCGGACAGGGTTGGCCGGGGAGCTGTTTTTT
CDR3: CASSLSGRTGLAGELFF

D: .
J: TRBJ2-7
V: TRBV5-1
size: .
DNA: TGCGCCAGCAGCTTGGCCCAGAACATCTACGAGCAGTACTTC
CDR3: CASSLAQNIYEQYF

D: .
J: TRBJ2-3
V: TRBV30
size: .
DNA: TGTGCCTGGAGTGTACTAGGGTTTACGCAGTATTTT
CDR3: CAWSVLGFTQYF

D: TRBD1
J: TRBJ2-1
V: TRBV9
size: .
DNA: TGTGCCAGCAGCGCGAGACAGGGGGGACTTCCTGAGCAGTTCTTC
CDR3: CASSARQGGLPEQFF

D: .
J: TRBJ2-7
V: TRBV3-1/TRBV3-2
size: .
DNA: TGTGCCAGCAGCCAAGATGTAATAGTCTACGAGCAGTACTTC
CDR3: CASSQDVIVYEQYF

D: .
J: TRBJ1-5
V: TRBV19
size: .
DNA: TGTGCCAGTATGGGGTGGGGGACCTCCAATCAGCCCCAGCATTTT
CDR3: CASMGWGTSNQPQHF

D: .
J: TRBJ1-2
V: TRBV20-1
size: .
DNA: TGCAGTGCTAGTCAGATGTCAGCCCTCTACACCTTC
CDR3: CSASQMSALYTF

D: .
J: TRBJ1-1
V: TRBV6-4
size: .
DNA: TGTGCCAGCAGTGACTACCCATTGAACACTGAGGCTTTCTTT
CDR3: CASSDYPLNTEAFF

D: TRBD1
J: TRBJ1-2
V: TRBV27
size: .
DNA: TGTGCCAGCAGTTCCAGGACAGGGTCAAACTATGGCTACACCTTC
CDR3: CASSSRTGSNYGYTF

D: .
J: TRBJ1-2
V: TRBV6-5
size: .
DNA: TGTGCCAGCAGAGAGACAGCCGGCGAGTATGGCTACACCTTC
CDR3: CASRETAGEYGYTF

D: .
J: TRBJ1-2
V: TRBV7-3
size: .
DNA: TGTGCCAGCAGCACCTCACCCTCGGATCACGGCTACACCTTC
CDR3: CASSTSPSDHGYTF

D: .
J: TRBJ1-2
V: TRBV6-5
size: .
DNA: TGTGCCAGCAGTAGCGGGCCCACAGGCGACTATGGCTACACCTTC
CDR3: CASSSGPTGDYGYTF

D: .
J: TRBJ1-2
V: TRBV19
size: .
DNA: TGTGCCAGTAGTATTGGGGGGGTGAACTATGGCTACACCTTC
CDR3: CASSIGGVNYGYTF

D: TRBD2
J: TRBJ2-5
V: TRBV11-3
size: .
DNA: TGTGCCAGCAGCTCACGTAGCGGGAGTCAAGAGACCCAGTACTTC
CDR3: CASSSRSGSQETQYF

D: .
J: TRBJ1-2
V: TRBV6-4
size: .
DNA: TGTGCCAGCAGTGACATCGGCAGGGAAGGATTCTACGGCTACACCTTC
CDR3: CASSDIGREGFYGYTF

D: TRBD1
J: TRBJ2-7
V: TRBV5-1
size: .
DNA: TGCGCCAGCAGCGAGGACAGGGCTTGGAACGAGCAGTACTTC
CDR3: CASSEDRAWNEQYF

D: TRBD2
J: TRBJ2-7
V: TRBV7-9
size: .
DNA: TGTGCCAGCAGCCCGACTAGCGGGAGTACCCCCAGATCCTACGAGCAGTACTTC
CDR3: CASSPTSGSTPRSYEQYF

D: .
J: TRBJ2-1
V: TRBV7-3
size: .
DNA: TGTGCCAGCAGCTTAATGCCGCGGCAGGGGTATGAGCAGTTCTTC
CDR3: CASSLMPRQGYEQFF

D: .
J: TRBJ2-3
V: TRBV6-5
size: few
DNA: TGTGCCAGCAGTCTGGAGCGGGTTGGAACAGATACGCAGTATTTT
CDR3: CASSLERVGTDTQYF

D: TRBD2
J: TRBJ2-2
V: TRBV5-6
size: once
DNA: TGTGCCAGCAGCCCAGGACTAGCTGGAGCGGGCCGGGAGCTGTTTTTT
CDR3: CASSPGLAGAGRELFF

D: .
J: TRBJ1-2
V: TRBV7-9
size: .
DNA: TGTGCCAGCAGCCGGCAGGGAATGGAGGGCTACACCTTC
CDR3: CASSRQGMEGYTF

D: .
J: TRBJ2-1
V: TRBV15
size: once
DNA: TGTGCCACCAGCAGAGAAGGGGGATACAGGAATGAGCAGTTCTTC
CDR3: CATSREGGYRNEQFF

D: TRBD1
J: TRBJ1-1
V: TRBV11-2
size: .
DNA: TGTGCCAGCAGCTTCGACAGGGGGCTAGGAACTGAAGCTTTCTTT
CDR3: CASSFDRGLGTEAFF

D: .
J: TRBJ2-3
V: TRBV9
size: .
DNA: TGTGCCAGCAGCGTAGGCTGGTCCTCTAGCACAGATACGCAGTATTTT
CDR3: CASSVGWSSSTDTQYF

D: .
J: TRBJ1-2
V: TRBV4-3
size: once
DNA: TGCGCCAGCAGCCAGGGCCTCAGGGTCCACTATGGCTACACCTTC
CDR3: CASSQGLRVHYGYTF

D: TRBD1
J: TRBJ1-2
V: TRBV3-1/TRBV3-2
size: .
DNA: TGTGCCAGCAGCCCTAGCAACTCTCGACAGGGGATCAACTATGGCTACACCTTC
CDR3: CASSPSNSRQGINYGYTF

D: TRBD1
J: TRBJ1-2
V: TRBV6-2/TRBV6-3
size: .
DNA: TGTGCCAGCAGTGGAAGGACAGGTTATATTGGGGACTATGGCTACACCTTC
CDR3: CASSGRTGYIGDYGYTF

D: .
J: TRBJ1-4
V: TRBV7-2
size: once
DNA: TGTGCCAGCAGCTTAGGCCCAACTAATGAAAAACTGTTTTTT
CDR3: CASSLGPTNEKLFF

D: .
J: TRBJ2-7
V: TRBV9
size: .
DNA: TGTGCCAGCAGCGTATCCCCGGAGGCTTACGAGCAGTACTTC
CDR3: CASSVSPEAYEQYF

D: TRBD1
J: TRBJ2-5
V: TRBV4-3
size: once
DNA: TGCGCCAGCAGCCAAGATACCCGGACAGGGGAGACCCAGTACTTC
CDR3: CASSQDTRTGETQYF